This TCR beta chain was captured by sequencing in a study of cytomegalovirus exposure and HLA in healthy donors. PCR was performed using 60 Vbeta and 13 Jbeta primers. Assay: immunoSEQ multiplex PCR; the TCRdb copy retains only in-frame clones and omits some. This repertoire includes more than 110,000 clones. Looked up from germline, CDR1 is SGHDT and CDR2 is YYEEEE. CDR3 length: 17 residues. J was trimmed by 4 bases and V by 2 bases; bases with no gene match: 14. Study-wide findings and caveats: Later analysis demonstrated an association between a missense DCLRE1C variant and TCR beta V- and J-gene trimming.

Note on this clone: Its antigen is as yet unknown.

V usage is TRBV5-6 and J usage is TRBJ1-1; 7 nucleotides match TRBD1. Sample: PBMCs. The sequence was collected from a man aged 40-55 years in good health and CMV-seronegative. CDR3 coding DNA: TGTGCCAGCAGCTTACGTCCCGGGACAGTCACGGTCACTGAAGCTTTCTTT. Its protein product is CASSLRPGTVTVTEAFF.